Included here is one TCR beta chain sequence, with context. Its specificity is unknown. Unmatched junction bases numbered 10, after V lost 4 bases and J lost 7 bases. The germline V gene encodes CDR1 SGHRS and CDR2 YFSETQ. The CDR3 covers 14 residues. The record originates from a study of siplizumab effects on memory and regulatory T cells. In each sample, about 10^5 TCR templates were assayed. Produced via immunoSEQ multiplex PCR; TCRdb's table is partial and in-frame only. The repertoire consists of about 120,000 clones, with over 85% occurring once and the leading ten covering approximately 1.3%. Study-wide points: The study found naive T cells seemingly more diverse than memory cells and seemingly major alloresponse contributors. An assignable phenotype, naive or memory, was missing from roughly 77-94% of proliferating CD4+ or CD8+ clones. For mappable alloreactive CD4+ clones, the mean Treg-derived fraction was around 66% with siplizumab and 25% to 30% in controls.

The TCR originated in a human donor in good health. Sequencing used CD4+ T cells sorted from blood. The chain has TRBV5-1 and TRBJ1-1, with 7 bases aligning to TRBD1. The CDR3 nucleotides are TGCGCCAGCAGCCCGGGACAGCTCAGGGGTGAAGCTTTCTTT. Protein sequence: CASSPGQLRGEAFF.